This paragraph covers one TCR beta chain sequence. The antigen is not known. The treatment is: oral pan-JAK inhibitor, 5-10 mg twice daily. This sample is part of a study of CD8+ T cells in alopecia areata. Reverse transcribed after extraction, RNA yielded cDNA as the sequencing template. The repertoire was sequenced with immunoSEQ multiplex PCR; TCRdb's copy has only in-frame clones and lacks some. Here the sample spans 200,000 to 250,000 clones, roughly 44% being singletons. Regarding the study as a whole: While patients received tofacitinib, many expanded lesional clones remained present in scalp and blood.

The germline V gene has CDR1 LNHNV and CDR2 YYDKDF (reference sequence). The CDR3 has 13 residues. V lost 0 bases and J 4 bases, leaving 7 bases between the germline ends. The receptor's source is a human donor with alopecia areata. The rearrangement joins TRBV15 to TRBJ2-7; unclear D gene. The source was CD4+ T cells sorted from blood, collected at approximately week 36, from a patient treated with tofacitinib. The CDR3: CATSRDRVYEQYF. CDR3 nucleotides: TGTGCCACCAGCAGAGATCGAGTATACGAGCAGTACTTC.